The 28 T cell receptor beta chains below all came from one sample that was sequenced in a study of T cells in Graves' hyperthyroidism and ophthalmopathy. Amplified regions were TCR beta CDR3 sequences from RNA transcripts. HTBI primers were the set used in a first-round RT-PCR of the TCR CDR3. Each CDR3 protein gets one entry after TCRdb re-called the multiplex PCR reads with MiXCR. Of about 260,000 distinct CDR3 sequences in the sample, about 16% were seen once. Sequencing was done on a sample of blood. Source of these receptors: a woman younger than 35 with Graves' ophthalmopathy.

In its sample, this clonotype was seen many times. As DNA, the CDR3 is TGCAGCGTTGAGACTAGCTCCTACAATGAGCAGTTCTTC. This gives the protein CSVETSSYNEQFF. The chain has TRBV29-1 and TRBJ2-1; D might be TRBD2 (6 bases). Germline V gene lookup returns CDR1 SQVTM and CDR2 ANQGSEA. V was trimmed by 3 bases and J by 0 bases, leaving 6 bases between them. This CDR3 region has 13 residues.

About this clonotype: With a much larger clone just one base away, this may be a read error. The chain links TRBV30 to TRBJ1-6, with TRBD1 as a possible D gene (6 bases). Per germline, CDR1 GTSNPN and CDR2 SVGIG (reference sequence). Trimming removed 5 bases at V and 10 bases at J, with 15 bases between. The CDR3 contains 13 residues. The CDR3 region is CAWSVRGPSPLHF. For the CDR3, the DNA is TGTGCCTGGTCAGTGCGGGGGCCGTCACCCCTCCACTTT.

Concerning this clonotype: One junction end does not reproduce the germline sequence, and a read error may be involved. In DNA form, the CDR3 reads TGTGCCATCAGTGAGTCATCAGGGGAGGCAGGTGAAAAACTGTTTTTT. Its protein product is CAISESSGEAGEKLFF. This chain links TRBV12-3 or TRBV12-4 with TRBJ1-4, with D perhaps matching TRBD1 (6 bases). There are 16 residues in the CDR3.

This clonotype was observed many times. The CDR3 is CASSLEPRAQNIQYF. The CDR3, as DNA: TGTGCCAGCAGCTTAGAACCCCGGGCCCAAAACATTCAGTACTTC. V and J are TRBV7-2 and TRBJ2-4; no definite D call. V was trimmed by 1 base and J by 5 bases, leaving 12 bases between them. Germline CDR1 is SGHTA and CDR2 is FQGNSA. CDR3 length: 15 residues.

This clonotype appeared many times. The V and J genes are TRBV11-2 and TRBJ2-5, with 14 nucleotides matching TRBD2. The CDR3 spans 16 residues. V was pared by 3 bases and J by 6 bases, with 6 bases of the junction left unmatched. CDR1 is SGHAT and CDR2 is FQNNGV in the germline V gene. The CDR3 sequence: CASSLGLAGAEKTQYF. The CDR3 coding sequence is TGTGCCAGCAGCTTGGGACTAGCGGGGGCGGAGAAGACCCAGTACTTC.

This clonotype was counted a few times. V and J are TRBV6-5 and TRBJ1-4; D is unresolved. CDR1 MNHEY and CDR2 SVGAGI come from the germline V gene. V was cut by 2 bases and J by 5 bases, with 12 bases left in between. The CDR3 extends over 15 amino acids. The CDR3 loop is CASSYRGQFNEKLFF. CDR3 sequence (DNA): TGTGCCAGCAGTTACCGCGGGCAGTTCAATGAAAAACTGTTTTTT.

This clonotype was counted at least ten times. V and J are TRBV27 and TRBJ1-6, with 7 bases aligning to TRBD1. V gave up 0 bases and J gave up 9 bases; unmatched junction bases: 2. The CDR3 totals 14 residues. CDR1 MNHEY and CDR2 SMNVEV come from the germline V gene (reference sequence). The CDR3 bases are TGTGCCAGCAGTTTATCGGCAGGGGGTTCACCCCTCCACTTT. It specifies CASSLSAGGSPLHF.

Many counts were recorded for this clonotype. The rearrangement uses TRBV2 and TRBJ2-7; the D call may be TRBD1 or TRBD2 (6 bases each). Germline-derived CDR1 and CDR2 are SNHLY and FYNNEI. The V end lost 1 base, the J end lost 0 bases, and 7 bases lay between the germline ends. The CDR3 spans 14 residues. This CDR3 is CASSEEGGSYEQYF. The CDR3 region has the DNA TGTGCCAGCAGTGAAGAGGGGGGCTCCTACGAGCAGTACTTC.

This clonotype turned up a few times. The chain carries TRBV7-2 and TRBJ1-1, with D unclear. This CDR3 has 13 amino acids. Per the germline V gene, CDR1 is SGHTA and CDR2 is FQGNSA. Trimming removed 6 bases at V and 6 bases at J, with 14 bases between. The CDR3 DNA reads as TGTGCCAGCAGTTCCGGGGTCCGACCTGAAGCTTTCTTT. Its translation: CASSSGVRPEAFF.

The sample holds many counts of this clonotype. The rearrangement links TRBV9 to TRBJ2-7; 8 positions agree with TRBD1. Germline CDR1 and CDR2: SGDLS and YYNGEE. The CDR3 sequence is 14 residues long. With V trimmed by 2 bases and J by 4 bases, 5 bases remained unmatched. The CDR3 DNA reads as TGTGCCAGCAGCGTCGGACAGGGTGGTTACGAGCAGTACTTC. Translated, it gives CASSVGQGGYEQYF.

The chain has TRBV6-2 or TRBV6-3 and TRBJ2-1; TRBD1 agrees at 10 bases. Germline V lookup: CDR1 MNHEY, CDR2 SVGEGT. V lost 8 bases, J lost 8 bases, and 9 bases stayed unmatched. CDR3 length equals 14 residues. The chain's CDR3 is CASAPGQGGDEQFF. CDR3 coding DNA: TGTGCCAGCGCCCCAGGACAGGGGGGGGATGAGCAGTTCTTC.

This clonotype has at least ten counts. The rearrangement joins TRBV12-3 or TRBV12-4 to TRBJ1-3; TRBD1 matches at 8 bases. V lost 3 bases and J lost 8; bases outside the gene matches: 3. This CDR3 contains 13 residues. CDR3 nucleotide sequence: TGTGCCAGCAGTTTTTACAGGGGGGACACCATATATTTT. As protein: CASSFYRGDTIYF.

This clonotype was detected many times. The chain combines TRBV2 with TRBJ2-3; 7 nucleotides match TRBD2. Germline V gives CDR1 SNHLY, CDR2 FYNNEI. V shed 7 bases, J shed 2 bases, and the junction held 15 bases outside the gene matches. CDR3 length equals 17 residues. The CDR3 loop is CASKALSTSKDTDTQYF. CDR3 bases: TGTGCCAGCAAGGCCTTGTCGACTAGCAAGGACACAGATACGCAGTATTTT.

This clonotype was observed many times. This chain links TRBV20-1 with TRBJ2-3, with D tentatively TRBD2 (5 bases). In germline, CDR1 is DFQATT, CDR2 SNEGSKA (reference sequence). The CDR3 extends over 14 amino acids. V gave up 6 bases and J gave up 2 bases, with 15 bases separating them. CDR3 region: CSAPRTHLTDTQYF. The CDR3 coding sequence is TGCAGTGCCCCCAGGACTCACCTCACAGATACGCAGTATTTT.

In this sample, this clonotype turned up many times. This rearrangement joins TRBV12-3 or TRBV12-4 to TRBJ1-6, with D tentatively TRBD1 (5 bases). The CDR3 extends over 16 amino acids. V lost 5 bases and J 6 bases, leaving 17 bases between the germline ends. CDR3 residues: CASSPRGAGGNSPLHF. CDR3 sequence (DNA): TGTGCCAGCAGTCCCCGGGGTGCCGGGGGTAATTCACCCCTCCACTTT.

There are many counts of this clonotype. The chain recombines TRBV30 with TRBJ2-3; 8 bases fit TRBD2. There are 15 residues in the CDR3. V was pared by 0 bases and J by 4 bases, with 6 bases of the junction left unmatched. Looked up from germline, CDR1 is GTSNPN and CDR2 is SVGIG (reference sequence). The CDR3 bases are TGTGCCTGGAGTGTGGGGAGCGGGAGTCCAGATACGCAGTATTTT. Translating it yields CAWSVGSGSPDTQYF.

This clonotype was observed a single time. The chain combines TRBV15 with TRBJ1-5; 11 bases are a match to TRBD1. The germline V gene has CDR1 LNHNV and CDR2 YYDKDF (reference sequence). J gave up 7 bases and V 3 bases, and 5 bases lay outside the gene matches. The length of the CDR3 is 15 residues. Here the CDR3 reads CATSSRTGGQQPQHF. In nucleotides, the CDR3 is TGTGCCACCAGCAGCCGGACAGGGGGCCAACAGCCCCAGCATTTT.

At least ten counts were recorded for this clonotype. The V call is TRBV9, the J call TRBJ1-3, with 7 bases fitting TRBD1. The CDR3 covers 16 residues. Trimming took 7 bases from V and 2 from J; bases not matched to a gene: 12. CDR1 is SGDLS and CDR2 is YYNGEE in the germline V gene. Written as DNA, the CDR3 is TGTGCCAGCGGGCCTACACAGGGGAACGCTGGAAACACCATATATTTT. It translates to CASGPTQGNAGNTIYF. Full variable domain (missing parts from reference TRBV9 and TRBJ1-3): DSGVTQTPKHLITATGQRVTLRCSPRSGDLSVYWYQQSLDQGLQFLIQYYNGEERAKGNILERFSAQQFPDLHSELNLSSLELGDSALYFCASGPTQGNAGNTIYFGEGSWLTVV.

In nucleotides, the CDR3 is TGTGCCAGTTGGGTCGGGACAGGGGGAAGTCGGCAGCCCCAGCATTTT. Translating it yields CASWVGTGGSRQPQHF. The chain joins TRBV6-1 to TRBJ1-5; 11 bases fit TRBD1. The CDR3 is 16 amino acids. The germline gives CDR1 MNHNS, CDR2 SASEGT. The V and J ends lost 9 bases and 7 bases, in that order; junction bases with no gene match: 14.

This clonotype was found many times. The V gene is TRBV5-1, the J gene TRBJ1-1, with D possibly TRBD1 on 5 matching bases. The CDR3 is 13 amino acids. V was trimmed by 0 bases and J by 7 bases, leaving 10 bases between them. Germline-derived CDR1 and CDR2 are SGHRS and YFSETQ. CDR3 in amino acids: CASSLGQPFEAFF. The CDR3 bases are TGCGCCAGCAGCTTGGGACAGCCCTTTGAAGCTTTCTTT.

V and J are TRBV7-8 and TRBJ1-2; 7 bases fit TRBD1. From germline, CDR1 is SGHVS and CDR2 FQNEAQ. The CDR3 contains 16 residues. The V and J ends lost 5 bases and 4 bases, in that order; junction bases with no gene match: 13. The CDR3 sequence: CASSLQGGSPAYGYTF. In DNA form, the CDR3 reads TGTGCCAGCAGCCTCCAGGGGGGGTCCCCCGCCTATGGCTACACCTTC.

J is TRBJ1-2 and V is TRBV6-1; unclear D gene. Germline loops: CDR1 MNHNS, CDR2 SASEGT. Trimming shortened V by 2 bases and J by 2 bases, and 9 bases separated the two germline ends. This CDR3 has 14 residues. CDR3 loop: CASSEISTNYGYTF. The CDR3 bases are TGTGCCAGCAGTGAAATCAGCACAAACTATGGCTACACCTTC.

The J gene is TRBJ2-1, the V gene TRBV3-1; 10 nucleotides align to TRBD2. Germline CDR1 LGHDT, CDR2 YNNKEL (reference sequence). Unmatched junction bases numbered 5, after V lost 4 bases and J lost 8 bases. There are 14 residues in the CDR3. The CDR3 reads CASSRGTSAYEQFF. The CDR3 nucleotides read TGTGCCAGCAGCCGCGGGACTAGCGCCTATGAGCAGTTCTTC.

This clonotype was recorded a few times. This chain uses TRBV6-1 with TRBJ2-1, with D unresolved. V shed 6 bases and J shed 8 bases, with 8 bases lying between them. The CDR3 totals 11 residues. The germline CDR1 and CDR2 sequences are MNHNS and SASEGT. The chain's CDR3 is CASRKNDEQFF. In nucleotides, the CDR3 is TGTGCCAGCAGGAAAAATGATGAGCAGTTCTTC.

This clonotype was observed many times. The V call is TRBV10-2, the J call TRBJ2-3; TRBD2 matches at 11 bases. This CDR3 is built from 17 residues. Unmatched junction bases numbered 12, after V lost 6 bases and J lost 4 bases. CDR1 and CDR2 (germline): WSHSY, SAAADI. Here the CDR3 reads CASRLAGEHGGADTQYF. The CDR3 coding sequence is TGCGCCAGCAGACTAGCGGGAGAACACGGGGGCGCAGATACGCAGTATTTT.

The table lists this clonotype with many counts. The chain carries TRBV5-1 and TRBJ1-5, with a tentative D call TRBD1 (5 bases). Per germline, CDR1 SGHRS and CDR2 YFSETQ. This CDR3 is 14 amino acids long. Trimming stripped 5 bases from V and 6 bases from J, with 15 bases between. The DNA for the CDR3 is TGCGCCAGCAGTTACGGGGGTACCGGTCAGCCCCAGCATTTT. It codes for CASSYGGTGQPQHF.

This clonotype was seen ten or more times. The gene calls are TRBV20-1 and TRBJ2-7, with D possibly matching TRBD2 (6 bases). V lost 0 bases to trimming and J lost 4 bases, with 16 bases between them. Germline V gene lookup returns CDR1 DFQATT and CDR2 SNEGSKA (reference sequence). The CDR3 contains 15 residues. CDR3 bases: TGCAGTGCTAGAGATCTGGGGGGAGGAACGTACGAGCAGTACTTC. It codes for CSARDLGGGTYEQYF.

This clonotype occurred many times. The chain employs TRBV14 and TRBJ1-1; D may be TRBD1 (6 bases). V was shortened by 1 base and J by 11 bases, with 14 bases between the two germline ends. The CDR3 runs to 13 residues. The germline V gene has CDR1 SGHDN and CDR2 FVKESK. CDR3 bases: TGTGCCAGCAGCCAAGCCAGGGGAGGGGTGGCTTTCTTT. Encoded protein: CASSQARGGVAFF.